The count of the clone carrying this T cell receptor beta chain is one. This sample was included in a study of blood T cell repertoires in COVID-19. Looking at the study overall: COVID-19 samples collected from the United States, Italy and Spain covered acute and convalescent phases.

Repertoires were generated with immunoSEQ multiplex PCR, while TCRdb's copy carries only in-frame clones and drops some. The sample comprises 250,000 to 350,000 clones, about 89% of which are singletons, and 12% rests with the top ten. Germline-derived CDR1 and CDR2 are MNHEY and SVGAGI. Trimming removed 6 bases from V and 10 bases from J, with 9 bases in between. The CDR3 consists of 10 residues. The specimen was peripheral blood. The chain couples TRBV6-5 to TRBJ1-1, with D perhaps TRBD1 (5 bases). This TCR was recovered from a woman between 55 and 75 years old with acute or convalescent COVID-19. The CDR3 sequence is CASRGVGAFF. In DNA form, the CDR3 reads TGTGCCAGCAGAGGGGTAGGAGCTTTCTTT.